One T cell receptor (beta chain) is described in this entry. Its matching antigen is unknown. The sample's time point: pre-treatment sample, taken before nivolumab and TIL therapy. Pleural nodules or supraclavicular lymph nodes made up most of the excised metastases sampled. The data originate from a study of TIL therapy for anti-PD-1-resistant metastatic lung cancer. General study findings and limits: Many TIL product clones were absent from baseline tumor, suggesting clonal contraction.

Germline CDR1 SNHLY, CDR2 FYNNEI. V was cut by 4 bases and J by 12 bases, with 13 bases left in between. CDR3 size: 13 residues. The immunoSEQ assay was v3. Each library reached roughly 2 million read pairs, or roughly 4.5-6.5 million at deep level. Sequencing was performed with immunoSEQ multiplex PCR; in TCRdb, only in-frame clones are kept and a portion is missing. The sample has approximately 87,000 clones, 55% to 75% seen once; the top ten hold approximately 11%. The clonotype originates from a person aged 25 to 79 with non-small cell lung cancer. The chain is built from TRBV2 and TRBJ1-6; possibly TRBD1 for D (6 bases). This sample comprised tumor tissue, obtained at baseline. The CDR3 spells CASSVRGGIPLHF. CDR3 DNA sequence: TGTGCCAGCAGTGTCAGGGGAGGGATACCCCTCCACTTT.